The clone carrying this T cell receptor beta chain was seen only a few times. Its antigen is not identified. This sample was taken from a study of Ad26.COV2.S vaccination and SARS-CoV-2 variants. Overall study findings and caveats: Spike-specific TCR breadth was greater after Ad26.COV2.S than placebo. The breadth of spike-specific CD8+ and CD4+ T cell responses after vaccination was reportedly substantial. The analyses of TCR breadth and depth may have understated the size of total T cell responses.

The protocol was immunoSEQ multiplex PCR, while the TCRdb copy is restricted to in-frame clones and leaves out a portion. The table lists about 320,000 clones, about 82% of them singletons. Germline V gene data show CDR1 as SGHKS and CDR2 as YYEKEE (reference sequence). The V and J ends lost 5 bases and 2 bases respectively, with 17 bases between them. There are 17 residues in the CDR3. Sample treatment: roughly 20 received Ad26.COV2.S at low or high dose, single or two shots; five or six received placebo; per-sample allocation not given. Samples analyzed were those drawn on day 63 after the first vaccine or placebo injection.

V and J are TRBV5-5 and TRBJ2-6, with a possible D match to TRBD2 (5 bases). This specimen was peripheral blood, taken in a trial of Ad26.COV2.S vaccine versus placebo. This TCR was recovered from a person aged 18 to 59 who received the Ad26.COV2.S COVID-19 vaccine or a placebo. CDR3 sequence (DNA): TGTGCCAGCAGTTTTTTGGACCCCGGGGCTGGGGCCAACGTCCTGACTTTC. It encodes CASSFLDPGAGANVLTF.